The clone carrying this T cell receptor beta chain has at least ten counts. Antigen: not known. The germline CDR1 and CDR2 sequences are SGHVS and FQNEAQ. V was shortened by 9 bases and J by 1 base, with 17 bases between the two germline ends. The CDR3 length is 15 residues. The data belong to a study of human T cells and chemical hapten exposure. Across the study: It was small differences in pooled library volume that mainly caused per-sample TCR yields to vary.

Indicated time point: pre-sensitization, week 0. Treatment noted: therapeutic diphenylcyclopropenone sensitization with weekly scalp DPC. Points from the study as a whole: The number of TCRs over 1 in 1000 frequency stayed unchanged after DPC.

Attachment of unique molecular identifiers to individual cDNA molecules was performed in the library. Original processing methods: There were a median of roughly 100,000 TCRs per sample, with a range from about 23,224 to 750,000. TCRdb reprocessed the RACE reads via MiXCR and lists one record per CDR3 protein. TCRdb, rather than the study authors, made the V and J calls. The sample yields 35,000 to 50,000 distinct CDR3 sequences, over 9.5% seen once. This TCR was recovered from a man aged 25-45 years with alopecia areata. Some clones in this sample may be carry-over from other donors' samples. The specimen comprised whole blood, sampled in connection with sensitization to the hapten diphenylcyclopropenone (DPC). This rearrangement joins TRBV7-8 to TRBJ2-3; D is unresolved. CDR3 nucleotides: TGTGCCAGTACCTTATTTCAAACCGGCACAGATACGCAGTATTTT. Residues: CASTLFQTGTDTQYF.